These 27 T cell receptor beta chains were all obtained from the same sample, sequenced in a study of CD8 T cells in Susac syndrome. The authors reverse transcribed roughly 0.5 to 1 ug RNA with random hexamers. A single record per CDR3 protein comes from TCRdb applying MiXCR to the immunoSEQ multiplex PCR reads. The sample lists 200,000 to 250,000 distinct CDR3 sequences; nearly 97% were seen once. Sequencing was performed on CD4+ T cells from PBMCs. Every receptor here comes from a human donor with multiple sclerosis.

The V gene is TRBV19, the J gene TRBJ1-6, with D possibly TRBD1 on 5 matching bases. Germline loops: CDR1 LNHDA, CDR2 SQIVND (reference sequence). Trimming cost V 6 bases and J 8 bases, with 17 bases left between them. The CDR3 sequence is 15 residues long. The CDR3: CASRTQANLDSPLHF. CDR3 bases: TGTGCCAGTAGGACACAGGCGAATCTGGATTCACCCCTCCACTTT.

CDR3 loop: CASSLGGAGAYEQYF. The CDR3, as DNA: TGTGCCAGCAGTTTGGGCGGTGCGGGGGCCTACGAGCAGTACTTC. The V call is TRBV28, the J call TRBJ2-7; 7 positions match TRBD2. The germline CDR1 and CDR2 sequences are MDHEN and SYDVKM. The CDR3 covers 15 residues. After removal of 3 bases from V and 2 bases from J, the junction contained 7 bases not matched to a gene.

The CDR3 loop is CASRKIGQAETQYF. The CDR3 DNA sequence: TGTGCCAGCAGGAAGATAGGACAGGCGGAGACCCAGTACTTC. The J gene is TRBJ2-5, the V gene TRBV27; TRBD1 agrees at 7 bases. V shed 6 bases, J shed 5 bases, and the junction held 9 bases outside the gene matches. Germline CDR1 is MNHEY and CDR2 is SMNVEV (reference sequence). The length of the CDR3 is 14 residues.

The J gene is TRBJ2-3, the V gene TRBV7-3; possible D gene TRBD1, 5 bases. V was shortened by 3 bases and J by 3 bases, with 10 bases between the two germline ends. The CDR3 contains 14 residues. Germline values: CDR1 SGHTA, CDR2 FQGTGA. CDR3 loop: CASSLGRGTDTQYF. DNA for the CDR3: TGTGCCAGCAGCTTGGGAAGGGGAACAGATACGCAGTATTTT.

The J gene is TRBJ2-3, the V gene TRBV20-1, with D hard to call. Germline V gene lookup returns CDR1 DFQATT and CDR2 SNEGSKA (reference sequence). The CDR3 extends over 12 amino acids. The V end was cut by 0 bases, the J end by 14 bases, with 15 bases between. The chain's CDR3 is CSARDREILVYF. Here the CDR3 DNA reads TGCAGTGCTAGAGATCGCGAAATATTGGTGTATTTT.

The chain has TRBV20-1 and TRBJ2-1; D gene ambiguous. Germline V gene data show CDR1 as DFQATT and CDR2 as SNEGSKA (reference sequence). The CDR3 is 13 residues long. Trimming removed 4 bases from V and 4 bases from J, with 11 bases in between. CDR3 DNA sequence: TGCAGTGCTAACTCCGACCGATACAATGAGCAGTTCTTC. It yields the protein CSANSDRYNEQFF.

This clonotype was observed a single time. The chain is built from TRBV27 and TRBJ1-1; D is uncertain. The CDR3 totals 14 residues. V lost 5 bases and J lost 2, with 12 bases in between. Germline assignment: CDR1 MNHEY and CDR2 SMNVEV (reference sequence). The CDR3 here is CASSALPDNTEAFF. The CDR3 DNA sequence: TGTGCCAGCAGTGCCCTCCCAGACAACACTGAAGCTTTCTTT.

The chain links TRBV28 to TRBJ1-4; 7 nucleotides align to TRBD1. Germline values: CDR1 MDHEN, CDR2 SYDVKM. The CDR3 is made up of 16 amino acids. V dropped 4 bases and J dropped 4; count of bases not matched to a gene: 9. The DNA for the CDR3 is TGTGCCAGCAGTTCTACATCTCGGGACAGTAATGAAAAACTGTTTTTT. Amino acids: CASSSTSRDSNEKLFF.

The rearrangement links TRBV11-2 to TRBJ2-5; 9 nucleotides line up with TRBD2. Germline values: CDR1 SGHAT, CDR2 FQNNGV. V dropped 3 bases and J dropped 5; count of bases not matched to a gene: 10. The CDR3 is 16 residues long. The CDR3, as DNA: TGTGCCAGCAGCTTGCGCCAGCGGGAGGCGGGGGAGACCCAGTACTTC. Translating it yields CASSLRQREAGETQYF.

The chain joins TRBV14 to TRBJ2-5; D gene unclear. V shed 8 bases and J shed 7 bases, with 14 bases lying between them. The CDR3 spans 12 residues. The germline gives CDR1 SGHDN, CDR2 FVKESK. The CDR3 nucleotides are TGTGCCAGCTCGAAAGCCATGGGGACCCAGTACTTC. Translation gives CASSKAMGTQYF.

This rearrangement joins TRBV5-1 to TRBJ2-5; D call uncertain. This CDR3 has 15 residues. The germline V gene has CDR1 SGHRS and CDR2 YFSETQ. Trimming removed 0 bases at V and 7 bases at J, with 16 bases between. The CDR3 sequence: CASSLAYGFQVTQYF. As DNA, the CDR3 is TGCGCCAGCAGCTTGGCCTATGGTTTTCAGGTGACCCAGTACTTC.

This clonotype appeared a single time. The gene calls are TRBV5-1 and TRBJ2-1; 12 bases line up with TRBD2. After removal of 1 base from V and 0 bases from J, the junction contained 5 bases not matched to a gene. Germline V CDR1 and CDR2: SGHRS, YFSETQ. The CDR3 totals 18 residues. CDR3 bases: TGCGCCAGCAGCTTGCGACTAGCGGGAGTCCTCTCCTACAATGAGCAGTTCTTC. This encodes CASSLRLAGVLSYNEQFF.

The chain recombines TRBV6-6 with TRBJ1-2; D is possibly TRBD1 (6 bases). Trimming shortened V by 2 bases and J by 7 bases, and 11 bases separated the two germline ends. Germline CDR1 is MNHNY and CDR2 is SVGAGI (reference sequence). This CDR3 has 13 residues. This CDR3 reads CASSYEYRAGYTF. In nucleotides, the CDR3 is TGTGCCAGCAGTTACGAGTACAGGGCTGGCTACACCTTC.

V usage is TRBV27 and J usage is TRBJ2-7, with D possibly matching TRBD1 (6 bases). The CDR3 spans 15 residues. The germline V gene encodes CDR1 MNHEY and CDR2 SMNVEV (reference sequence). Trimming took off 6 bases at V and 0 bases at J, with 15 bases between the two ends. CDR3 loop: CASRKQGLGSYEQYF. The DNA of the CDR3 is TGTGCCAGCAGGAAACAGGGTCTGGGCTCCTACGAGCAGTACTTC.

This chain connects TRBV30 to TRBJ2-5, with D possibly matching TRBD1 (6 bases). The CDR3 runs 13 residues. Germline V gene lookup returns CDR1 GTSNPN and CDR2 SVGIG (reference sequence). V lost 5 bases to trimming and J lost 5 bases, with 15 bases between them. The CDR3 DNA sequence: TGTGCCTGGGGGGGCAGGGTTTGGGAGACCCAGTACTTC. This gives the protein CAWGGRVWETQYF.

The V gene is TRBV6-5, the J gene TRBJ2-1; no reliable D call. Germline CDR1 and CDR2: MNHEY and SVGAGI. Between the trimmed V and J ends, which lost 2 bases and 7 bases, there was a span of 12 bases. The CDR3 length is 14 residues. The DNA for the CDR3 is TGTGCCAGCAGTTACCTGGGGATGGAGAATGAGCAGTTCTTC. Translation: CASSYLGMENEQFF.

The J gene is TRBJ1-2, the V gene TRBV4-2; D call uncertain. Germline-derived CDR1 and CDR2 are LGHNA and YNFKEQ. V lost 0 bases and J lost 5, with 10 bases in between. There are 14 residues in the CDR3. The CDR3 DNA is TGTGCCAGCAGCCAAGATTGGTCCGATTATGGCTACACCTTC. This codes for CASSQDWSDYGYTF.

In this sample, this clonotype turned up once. The CDR3 bases are TGCAGTGCTAGAGATCCCCGGTTCACAGATACGCAGTATTTT. This codes for CSARDPRFTDTQYF. J is TRBJ2-3 and V is TRBV20-1; D unclear. V lost 0 bases and J 2 bases, leaving 9 bases between the germline ends. CDR3 length: 14 amino acids. CDR1 is DFQATT and CDR2 is SNEGSKA in the germline V gene (reference sequence).

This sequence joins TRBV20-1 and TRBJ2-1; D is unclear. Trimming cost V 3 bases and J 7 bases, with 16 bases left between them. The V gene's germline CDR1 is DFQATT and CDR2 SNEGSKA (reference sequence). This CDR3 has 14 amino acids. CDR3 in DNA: TGCAGTGCTAGCCACGCAATGGGTGGAAATGAGCAGTTCTTC. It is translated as CSASHAMGGNEQFF.

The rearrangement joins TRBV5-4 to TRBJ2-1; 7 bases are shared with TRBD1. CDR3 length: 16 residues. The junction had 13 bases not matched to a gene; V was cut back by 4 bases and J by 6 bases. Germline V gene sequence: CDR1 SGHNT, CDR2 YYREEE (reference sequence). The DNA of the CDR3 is TGTGCCAGCAGCCACCTGTCACCGGGACAGATCAATGAGCAGTTCTTC. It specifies CASSHLSPGQINEQFF.

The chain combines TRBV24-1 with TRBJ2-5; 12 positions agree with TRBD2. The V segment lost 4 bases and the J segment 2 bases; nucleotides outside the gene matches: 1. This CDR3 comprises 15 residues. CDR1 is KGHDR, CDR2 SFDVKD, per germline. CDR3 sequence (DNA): TGTGCCACCAGTGAAGGACTAGCGGGACAAGAGACCCAGTACTTC. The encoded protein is CATSEGLAGQETQYF.

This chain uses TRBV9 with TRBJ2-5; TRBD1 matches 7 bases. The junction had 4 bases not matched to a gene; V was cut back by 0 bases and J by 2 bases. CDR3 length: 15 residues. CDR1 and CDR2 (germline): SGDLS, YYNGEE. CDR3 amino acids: CASSVEGAAQETQYF. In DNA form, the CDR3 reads TGTGCCAGCAGCGTAGAGGGGGCCGCTCAAGAGACCCAGTACTTC. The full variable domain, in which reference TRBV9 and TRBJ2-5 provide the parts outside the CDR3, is DSGVTQTPKHLITATGQRVTLRCSPRSGDLSVYWYQQSLDQGLQFLIQYYNGEERAKGNILERFSAQQFPDLHSELNLSSLELGDSALYFCASSVEGAAQETQYFGPGTRLLVL.

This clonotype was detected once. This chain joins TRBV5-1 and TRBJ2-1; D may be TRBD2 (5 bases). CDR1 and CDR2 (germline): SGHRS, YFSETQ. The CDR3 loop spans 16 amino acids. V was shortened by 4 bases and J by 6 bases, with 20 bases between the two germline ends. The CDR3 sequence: CASSGTRTFITNEQFF. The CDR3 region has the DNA TGCGCCAGCAGCGGAACTAGGACCTTCATCACCAATGAGCAGTTCTTC.

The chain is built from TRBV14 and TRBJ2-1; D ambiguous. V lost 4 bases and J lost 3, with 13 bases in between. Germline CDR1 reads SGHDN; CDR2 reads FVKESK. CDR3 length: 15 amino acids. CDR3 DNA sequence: TGTGCCAGCAGCCCCTCCAGCTCCGACTACAATGAGCAGTTCTTC. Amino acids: CASSPSSSDYNEQFF.

The CDR3, as DNA: TGTGCCAGACCCGGGACAAACTATGGCTACACCTTC. This translates into CARPGTNYGYTF. V and J are TRBV19 and TRBJ1-2; maybe TRBD1 (6 bases). CDR1 is LNHDA, CDR2 SQIVND, per germline (reference sequence). The V end lost 9 bases, the J end lost 2 bases, and 10 bases lay between the germline ends. The CDR3 has 12 amino acids. Based on the CDR3 plus reference TRBV19 and TRBJ1-2, the full variable domain is DGGITQSPKYLFRKEGQNVTLSCEQNLNHDAMYWYRQDPGQGLRLIYYSQIVNDFQKGDIAEGYSVSREKKESFPLTVTSAQKNPTAFYLCARPGTNYGYTFGSGTRLTVV.

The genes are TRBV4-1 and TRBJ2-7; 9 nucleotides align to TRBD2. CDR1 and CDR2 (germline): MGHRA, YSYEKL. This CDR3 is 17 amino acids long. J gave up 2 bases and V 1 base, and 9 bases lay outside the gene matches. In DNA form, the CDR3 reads TGCGCCAGCAGCCAAGCTTTGTTGCCTAGCGGGGCCTACGAGCAGTACTTC. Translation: CASSQALLPSGAYEQYF.

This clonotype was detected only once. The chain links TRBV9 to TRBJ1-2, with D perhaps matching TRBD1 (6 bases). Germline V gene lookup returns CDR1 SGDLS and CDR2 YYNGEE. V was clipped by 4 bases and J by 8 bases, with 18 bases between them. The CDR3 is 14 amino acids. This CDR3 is CASSPHGGALGYTF. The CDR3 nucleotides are TGTGCCAGCAGCCCTCATGGGGGGGCGCTCGGCTACACCTTC.